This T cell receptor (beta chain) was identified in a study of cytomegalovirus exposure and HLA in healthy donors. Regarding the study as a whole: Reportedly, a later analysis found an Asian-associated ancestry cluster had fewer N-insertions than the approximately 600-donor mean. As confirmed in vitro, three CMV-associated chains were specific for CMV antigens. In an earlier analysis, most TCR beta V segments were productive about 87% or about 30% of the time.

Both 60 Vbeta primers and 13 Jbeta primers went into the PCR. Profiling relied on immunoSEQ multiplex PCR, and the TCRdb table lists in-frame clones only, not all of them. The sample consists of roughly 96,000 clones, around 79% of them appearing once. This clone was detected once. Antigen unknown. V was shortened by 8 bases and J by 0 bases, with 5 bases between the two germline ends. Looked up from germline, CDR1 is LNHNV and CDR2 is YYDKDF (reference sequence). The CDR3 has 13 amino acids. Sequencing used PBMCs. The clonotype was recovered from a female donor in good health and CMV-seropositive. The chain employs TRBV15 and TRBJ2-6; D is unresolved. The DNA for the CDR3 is TGTGCCACCGGGCGCTCTGGGGCCAACGTCCTGACTTTC. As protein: CATGRSGANVLTF.